This is a list of T cell receptor beta chains from one sample in a study of cytomegalovirus exposure and HLA in healthy donors. Method: immunoSEQ multiplex PCR; TCRdb's copy keeps in-frame clones and lacks some. The sample holds roughly 180,000 clones, around 80% seen once. The source material was PBMCs. The receptor source for this set is a woman aged 25 to 45 in good health and CMV-seropositive. Each CDR3 is given with its conserved first and last residue. Each record gives: D gene, clone size, J gene, V gene, CDR3 protein, CDR3 DNA. The D gene is left open where the match is weak. Size is omitted from some rows. Given values are once, few, many or a class for expanded clones.

>.|.|TRBJ1-6|TRBV28
CASSLRTSPLHF
TGTGCCAGCAGTTTAAGAACATCACCCCTCCACTTT
>TRBD2|.|TRBJ2-3|TRBV11-3
CASSPGTSGESDTQYF
TGTGCCAGCAGCCCCGGGACTAGCGGGGAATCAGATACGCAGTATTTT
>TRBD2|.|TRBJ2-4|TRBV9
CASSVAAGGAKNIQYF
TGTGCCAGCAGCGTAGCGGCGGGGGGAGCCAAAAACATTCAGTACTTC
>.|.|TRBJ1-6|TRBV19
CASSMSQGRDKGRASPHF
TGTGCCAGTAGTATGAGTCAGGGCAGGGACAAGGGGCGGGCCTCACCCCACTTT
>.|.|TRBJ2-1|TRBV5-4
CASSGAPGLPYNEQFF
TGTGCCAGCAGCGGTGCTCCGGGACTTCCATACAATGAGCAGTTCTTC
>TRBD1|.|TRBJ1-6|TRBV19
CASSRQGANNSPLHF
TGTGCCAGTAGCAGACAGGGGGCCAACAATTCACCCCTCCACTTT
>TRBD2|.|TRBJ2-3|TRBV15
CATSVGGTSYTDTQYF
TGTGCCACCAGTGTGGGGGGGACTAGCTACACAGATACGCAGTATTTT
>TRBD1|.|TRBJ1-5|TRBV27
CASSLWAGGEQPQHF
TGTGCCAGCAGTTTATGGGCAGGGGGCGAACAGCCCCAGCATTTT
>.|once|TRBJ2-3|TRBV6-4
CASSDSEETDTQYF
TGTGCCAGCAGTGACTCTGAGGAAACAGATACGCAGTATTTT
>.|.|TRBJ1-2|TRBV27
CASSLSWGIGYGYTF
TGTGCCAGCAGTTTATCATGGGGCATTGGCTATGGCTACACCTTC
>TRBD1|.|TRBJ1-2|TRBV9
CASSIGTGANYGYTF
TGTGCCAGCAGCATCGGGACAGGGGCTAACTATGGCTACACCTTC
>TRBD1|few|TRBJ1-1|TRBV19
CASSTGQGAITHRLGDTEAFF
TGTGCCAGTAGTACCGGACAGGGGGCGATTACCCACCGGCTGGGGGACACTGAAGCTTTCTTT
>.|.|TRBJ2-1|TRBV18
CASSLTPNEQFF
TGTGCCAGCTCACTGACTCCTAATGAGCAGTTCTTC
>.|.|TRBJ2-7|TRBV29-1
CSVVGRSYEQYF
TGCAGCGTTGTGGGGAGGTCCTACGAGCAGTACTTC
>TRBD2|.|TRBJ2-7|TRBV4-2
CASSPGLASSYEQYF
TGTGCCAGCAGCCCGGGACTAGCGAGCTCCTACGAGCAGTACTTC
>TRBD2|.|TRBJ2-1|TRBV5-4
CASSGGTSGVNEQFF
TGTGCCAGCAGCGGGGGGACTAGCGGGGTTAATGAGCAGTTCTTC
>.|.|TRBJ2-7|TRBV5-1
CASSLDSLYEQYF
TGCGCCAGCAGCTTGGACAGTCTCTACGAGCAGTACTTC
>.|few|TRBJ2-1|TRBV29-1
CSAGWAGALGEQFF
TGCAGCGCCGGGTGGGCGGGGGCTCTAGGGGAGCAGTTCTTC
>TRBD1|.|TRBJ1-5|TRBV28
CASSNRGGGNQPQHF
TGTGCCAGCTCTAACAGGGGTGGTGGCAATCAGCCCCAGCATTTT
>.|.|TRBJ2-2|TRBV5-3
CARSLGGGAICTGELFF
TGTGCCAGAAGCTTGGGGGGCGGAGCGATCTGCACCGGGGAGCTGTTTTTT
>.|.|TRBJ1-6|TRBV11-2
CASNGRINSPLHF
TGTGCCAGCAACGGGAGGATTAATTCACCCCTCCACTTT
>.|.|TRBJ1-6|TRBV9
CASTLGGGNSPLHF
TGTGCCAGCACTCTCGGGGGAGGCAATTCACCCCTCCACTTT
>.|few|TRBJ2-3|TRBV13
CASSRPGDTQYF
TGTGCCAGCAGCCGACCGGGGGATACGCAGTATTTT
>.|few|TRBJ2-1|TRBV28
CASSFGGSYNEQFF
TGTGCCAGCAGTTTTGGCGGCTCCTACAATGAGCAGTTCTTC